This TCR beta chain derives from a study of T cells in Graves' hyperthyroidism and ophthalmopathy. Whole-study results and caveats: Within blood appeared most thyroid clonotypes that had expanded above 0.001.

Per germline, CDR1 MNHNS and CDR2 SASEGT. This CDR3 has 13 residues. In its sample, this clonotype is medium-sized. The target antigen is unknown. One junction end does not reproduce the germline sequence, and a read error may be involved. Amplification of TCR beta CDR3 regions used RNA as the template. TCR CDR3 regions were first amplified by RT-PCR with HTBI primers. Each CDR3 protein gets one entry after TCRdb re-called the multiplex PCR reads with MiXCR. The table lists about 280,000 distinct CDR3 sequences, less than 30% of them singletons. The V and J genes are TRBV6-1 and TRBJ2-7; D remains unclear. The receptor comes from a man aged 35-49 years with Graves' hyperthyroidism that later progressed to Graves' ophthalmopathy. The sequenced sample was blood. CDR3 DNA sequence: TGTGCCAGCAGTAAAGCAGGAAGGGACGAGCAGTACTTC. Its translation is CASSKAGRDEQYF.